This record concerns one T cell receptor beta chain sequence. The antigen this receptor binds is unknown. The method behind the library was the immunoSEQ multiplex PCR assay. A mixture of 60 forward primers for TCR Vbeta segments and 13 reverse primers for TCR Jbeta segments was used in the multiplex PCR. Amplification of the CDR3 region of rearranged TCR beta genes was performed with a multiplex PCR assay on genomic DNA. The amplified TCR beta libraries were sequenced on the Illumina HiSeq System as 87-base-pair reads. The original pipeline was this. In a later analysis, roughly 80 million unique TCR beta chains were counted across the roughly 610 repertoires, and approximately 11 million of these chains were shared by at least two donors. Raw reads were error-corrected and collapsed into unique sequences with a nearest-neighbor algorithm that merged closely related sequences to remove PCR and sequencing errors. To assign V, D and J gene segments, CDR3 sequences were aligned to IMGT reference sequences. Each retained sequence needed at least a six-nucleotide match to both a V gene segment and a J gene segment. A rearrangement was called productive if the CDR3 had no stop codons and remained in frame with V and J, and every other rearrangement was called non-productive. Following IMGT convention, CDR3 was defined as the stretch from the second conserved V-encoded cysteine to the conserved J-encoded phenylalanine. The earlier analysis of about 640 of the donors excluded any sequence lacking an unambiguous match to a single V gene segment. In an earlier analysis of some 590 of the donors, V segments were called functional above 56.7% productive rearrangements and were called segregating when the between-donor standard deviation exceeded 5%. To diagnose cytomegalovirus status from the catalog of TCR beta chain sequences, a statistical classification framework was built. In a later analysis, V and J genes were assigned by comparing TCR nucleotide sequences against IMGT/GENE-DB human TR gene sequences. A later analysis assigned CDR3 sequences and most-parsimonious VDJ recombination scenarios with the TCRdist pipeline. In a later analysis, every TCR beta chain was defined by the combination of its CDR3 amino acid sequence and its V-gene family, and reads without a unique V-gene family were dropped. As a way to deal with suspected cross-contamination and a sequencing artifact, a later analysis dropped roughly 620 nucleotide sequences that were highly shared and had low generation probability. In a later analysis, a clonal expansion index was calculated for each public chain from normalized within-repertoire ranks of inferred template counts. In a later analysis, generation probabilities were computed using a VDJ recombination model fitted to out-of-frame rearrangements, and the results were checked against IGoR. A later analysis scored TCR-TCR, TCR-HLA and TCR-CMV co-occurrence with hypergeometric tests, applying a repertoire-size bias correction to TCR pairs. In a later analysis, false discovery rates were estimated by permuting HLA or CMV assignments 20 times. In a later analysis, co-occurring TCRs were grouped with DBSCAN, and TCRdist sequence similarity was added when clustering was performed within HLA-allele-positive subsets. Repertoires with fewer than 30,000 or more than 120,000 public chains, plus five repertoires with anomalous nucleotide sharing, were excluded from co-occurrence clustering. The table comes from immuneACCESS by way of TCRdb, which keeps in-frame sequences with V and J called. Part of the clones is missing from these tables; in studies checked, under half for an unresolved V gene and the rest for unknown reasons. V, J and clone size were drawn from that table, and D and trimming were deduced from the DNA. This sample's table lists roughly 75,000 clones. Of the sample, less than 6% is held by the ten largest clones.

The CDR3 goes from the cysteine to the phenylalanine over 13 residues. Kept here is only the CDR3 DNA, which spans 39 bases and is read in frame from base 1. The germline V end is reduced by 5 bases and the J end by 11 bases; junction bases left unmatched: 10. In the germline V gene, CDR1 corresponds to MGHRA and CDR2 to YSYEKL. The data originate from a study of cytomegalovirus exposure and HLA in healthy donors (dated by TCRdb to the late 2010s). Regarding the research as a whole: An earlier analysis of some 500 of the donors reported about 290 Gb of sequence data and some 100 million unique TCR beta sequences from about 180 million T cells. An early release covering 550 to 650 HLA-typed donors comprised about 290 gigabases of sequencing data and tens of millions of unique TCR sequences. Of the approximately 400 genotyped donors, about 84% fell in the genetic ancestry cluster associated with self-reported Caucasian donors. The study aimed to test whether cataloging public T cell receptors could reveal signatures of past pathogen exposure. The study profiled the T cell repertoires of more than 500 subjects by immunosequencing and related them to cytomegalovirus serostatus. Along with the roughly 700-subject first cohort, a separate validation cohort of 120 different subjects was used. High-throughput TCR immunosequencing, statistical association of individual TCRs with disease status, and machine learning were combined to predict cytomegalovirus infection status. A later analysis re-analyzed previously published TCR beta repertoires from roughly 690 donors and added high-resolution HLA genotyping to study TCR occurrence patterns. Rather than drawing on any new phenotypic data, the later analysis identified candidate immune exposures from TCR beta sequences and the way those sequences occurred across donors. An earlier analysis of nearly 600 of the donors applied high-throughput TCR beta sequencing to assess whether each TCR beta V gene segment acted as functional or pseudogenic. Donor age, sex, ethnicity and CMV serostatus were compiled together with the repertoire data. A later genetic analysis used genome-wide SNP genotypes for about 65% of the roughly 670 donors, treating that subset as a discovery cohort. All discovery cohort repertoires had been generated using a single sequencing platform. Both class I and class II loci were covered by HLA typing, at four-digit resolution. The number of donors typed differed by locus, with about 629-640 for A, B, C, DRB1 and DQB1, approximately 500 for DQA1, nearly 610 for DPA1, and about 450 for DPB1. Roughly 5 DR-DQ haplotypes were handled as single units for association and clustering, since linkage in the cohort was strong. Among 300 to 500 genotyped donors of the cohort, an average of approximately 220,000 unique TCR beta nucleotide sequences was sequenced per donor, of which about 19% were non-productive.

Study-wide findings and limitations: For the cohort, immune exposure information was limited to CMV serostatus. Over 15 rarely observed V segments, including chromosome 9 orphons, were excluded from the earlier analysis of a few hundred of the donors because counts were too low. According to a later genetic analysis, donors in an Asian-associated ancestry cluster had fewer N-insertions in productive TCRs than the roughly 670-donor mean. According to a later analysis, parvovirus B19, influenza, CMV and Epstein-Barr virus appeared linked to several top co-occurrence clusters. Broadly in line with IMGT annotations, most TCR beta V segments showed up in productive rearrangements about 87% or about 30% of the time in an earlier analysis of 587 of the donors. An association between a missense DCLRE1C variant and V-gene and J-gene trimming of TCR beta chains was found in a later genetic analysis and replicated in an independent cohort. A cluster of highly shared sequence variants was judged likely to be a technical artifact of the sequencing pipeline. While some public TCRs were present in many individuals, most TCR sequences turned up only very rarely across donors. A further reported finding was that TCR beta sequences accurately predicted the HLA-A and HLA-B alleles for most subjects in the first cohort. It was suggested by the authors that the approach could potentially be generalized to other disease states and immunological phenotypes. According to a later analysis, most CMV-associated TCR beta chains appeared to be HLA-restricted, and the HLA associations seemed to be driven largely by CMV exposure. Because the 87-base-pair reads could not distinguish some IMGT-functional V segments, including TRBV6-2 and TRBV6-3, those segments were excluded. In vitro tests confirmed that three of the cytomegalovirus-associated TCR beta chains recognize cytomegalovirus antigens. At a false discovery rate of 0.05, a later analysis linked 16,000 or so TCR beta sequences to specific HLA alleles. Compared with equally common non-associated chains, HLA-associated TCR beta chains in a later analysis were more clonally expanded and had lower generation probabilities. Because HLA typing was unavailable for some donors at each locus, only the typed subset was used in association tests. Only TCR beta chains were sequenced in this cohort, and the absence of alpha or paired-chain data limited detectable features. In both the original and validation cohorts, the classifier was reported to diagnose cytomegalovirus status with high specificity and sensitivity. A later analysis found that TCR association rates varied across HLA loci, with DRB1 alleles showing the most associated TCRs and HLA-C alleles the fewest. When HLA alleles, especially DR and DQ, strongly co-occurred, TCR associations were difficult to assign to individual alleles. Roughly uniform sequencing depth across donors was assumed in presence/absence analyses, although this assumption may not hold. Correlated functional status among segregating V segments might be attributable to linkage disequilibrium, but an unknown experimental factor could not be ruled out. A total of 150 to 200 TCR beta chains were listed by the study as associated with cytomegalovirus.

The cohort comprised hundreds of healthy bone marrow donors. At the time of sampling, all cohort members were nominally healthy, though unrecorded immune exposures were likely present. The donor was CMV seronegative and was included in the group of 352 seronegative cohort members. Every donor gave a peripheral blood sample, and the peripheral blood mononuclear cells from that sample were used for TCR beta sequencing. Genomic DNA extraction from the blood cell samples was performed with the Qiagen DNeasy Blood Extraction Kit. Recombination linked TRBV4-1 to TRBJ2-5; 8 central bases correspond to TRBD1. This receptor was taken from a man aged 40-49 years in good health and CMV-seronegative. The source material was PBMCs. The nucleotide sequence reads TGCGCCAGCAGCACGGGACAGGTGGGCGGGCAGTACTTC. It translates to CASSTGQVGGQYF.